This T cell receptor beta chain came from a study of human T cells and chemical hapten exposure. General study results and limits: Among expanded TCRs, significantly more large CDR3 similarity clusters formed than among controls.

MiXCR, applied by TCRdb to the RACE reads, yields one record per CDR3 protein. The sample yields more than 110,000 distinct CDR3 sequences, approximately 12% seen once. Time point: patch test 2, 6 weeks after DPC sensitization. Treatment denoted: therapeutic diphenylcyclopropenone sensitization with weekly scalp DPC. Patients had alopecia, were aged 18 to 70, and were not pregnant. In this sample, this clonotype turned up many times. Its antigen is undetermined. The starting material was whole blood, obtained in connection with sensitization to the hapten diphenylcyclopropenone (DPC). The source of this sequence is a woman between 45 and 60 years old with alopecia areata. Some clones in this sample may be carry-over from other donors' samples.

The CDR3 DNA sequence: TGTGCCAGCAGTTCACATGGGGCTTTGAACACCGGGGAGCTGTTTTTT. Translating gives CASSSHGALNTGELFF. This chain joins TRBV11-3 and TRBJ2-2; D is possibly TRBD1 (5 bases). V shed 6 bases and J shed 1 base, with 15 bases lying between them. Germline V gives CDR1 SGHNT, CDR2 YENEEA. The CDR3 has 16 residues.